A selection of T cell receptor beta chains follows, all from one sample in a study of cytomegalovirus exposure and HLA in healthy donors. Clones were read by immunoSEQ multiplex PCR, and TCRdb kept only the in-frame ones, dropping some. This sample's table reports about 100,000 clones. The sample comprised PBMCs. The receptors shown here come from a middle-aged man in good health and CMV-seronegative. CDR3s include the opening cysteine and the closing phenylalanine or tryptophan. The D gene is left open where the match is weak.

J,D,V,CDR3,DNA
TRBJ2-6,-,TRBV19,CASRSVVSGANVLTF,TGTGCCAGTAGATCGGTGGTATCTGGGGCCAACGTCCTGACTTTC
TRBJ1-2,-,TRBV6-6,CASSYRQVNYGYTF,TGTGCCAGCAGTTACCGGCAGGTGAACTATGGCTACACCTTC
TRBJ2-3,-,TRBV28,CASSLWESGDTQYF,TGTGCCAGCAGTTTGTGGGAGTCTGGTGATACGCAGTATTTT
TRBJ2-6,-,TRBV7-9,CASTKDSSGANVLTF,TGTGCCAGCACGAAGGACAGCTCTGGGGCCAACGTCCTGACTTTC
TRBJ2-7,-,TRBV5-4,CASSLAGSEQYF,TGTGCCAGCAGCTTGGCCGGTTCCGAGCAGTACTTC
TRBJ2-5,-,TRBV4-1,CASSRLEGLETQYF,TGCGCCAGCAGCCGACTTGAGGGCCTTGAGACCCAGTACTTC
TRBJ1-2,TRBD1,TRBV2,CASTRTGVGYTF,TGTGCCAGCACCCGGACAGGGGTCGGCTACACCTTC
TRBJ1-5,TRBD1,TRBV19,CASRGGTGVNQPQHF,TGTGCCAGTAGGGGGGGGACAGGAGTCAATCAGCCCCAGCATTTT
TRBJ1-5,-,TRBV18,CASSPQRAGQPQHF,TGTGCCAGCTCACCACAGCGGGCAGGTCAGCCCCAGCATTTT
TRBJ2-2,-,TRBV19,CASSIDLTPGELFF,TGTGCCAGTAGTATAGATCTAACGCCCGGGGAGCTGTTTTTT
TRBJ1-1,TRBD1,TRBV7-3,CASSRQGATEAFF,TGTGCCAGCAGTCGTCAGGGGGCGACTGAAGCTTTCTTT
TRBJ2-3,-,TRBV12-5,CASGRASTDTQYF,TGTGCTAGTGGGCGAGCTAGCACAGATACGCAGTATTTT
TRBJ2-7,TRBD2,TRBV4-3,CASSQDTSGSYNEQYF,TGCGCCAGCAGCCAAGATACTAGCGGGAGTTATAACGAGCAGTACTTC
TRBJ2-7,-,TRBV6-1,CASDPGGGRYEQYF,TGTGCCAGCGACCCGGGTGGCGGAAGATACGAGCAGTACTTC
TRBJ2-2,TRBD1,TRBV6-6,CASSYPDRVETGELFF,TGTGCCAGCAGTTACCCGGACAGGGTAGAAACCGGGGAGCTGTTTTTT
TRBJ2-1,-,TRBV6-5,CASSYLQAYNEQFF,TGTGCCAGCAGTTACTTACAGGCCTACAATGAGCAGTTCTTC
TRBJ1-1,TRBD1,TRBV7-9,CASRRTGNTEAFF,TGTGCCAGCAGACGGACAGGGAACACTGAAGCTTTCTTT
TRBJ1-1,TRBD1,TRBV7-2,CASSPWTGIMNTEAFF,TGTGCCAGCAGCCCCTGGACAGGGATTATGAACACTGAAGCTTTCTTT
TRBJ1-3,-,TRBV5-6,CASSRLTATSGNTIYF,TGTGCCAGCAGCCGACTGACAGCAACCTCTGGAAACACCATATATTTT